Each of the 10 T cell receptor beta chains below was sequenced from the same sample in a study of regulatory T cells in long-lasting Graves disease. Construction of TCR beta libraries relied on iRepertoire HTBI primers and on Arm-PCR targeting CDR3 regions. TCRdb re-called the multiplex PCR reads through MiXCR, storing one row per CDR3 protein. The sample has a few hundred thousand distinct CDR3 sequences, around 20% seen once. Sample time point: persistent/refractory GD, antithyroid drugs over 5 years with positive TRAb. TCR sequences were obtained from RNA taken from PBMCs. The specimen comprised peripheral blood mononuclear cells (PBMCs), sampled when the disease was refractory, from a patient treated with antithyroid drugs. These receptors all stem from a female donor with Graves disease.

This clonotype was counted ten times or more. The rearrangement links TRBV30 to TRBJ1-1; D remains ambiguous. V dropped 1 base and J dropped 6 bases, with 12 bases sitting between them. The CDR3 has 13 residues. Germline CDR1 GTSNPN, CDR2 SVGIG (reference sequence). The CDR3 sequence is CAWSATQRSEAFF. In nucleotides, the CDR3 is TGTGCCTGGAGTGCCACACAACGTTCTGAAGCTTTCTTT.

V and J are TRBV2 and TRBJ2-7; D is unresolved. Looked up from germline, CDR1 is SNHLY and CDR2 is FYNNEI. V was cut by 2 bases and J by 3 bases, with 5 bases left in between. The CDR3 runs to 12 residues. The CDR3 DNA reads TGTGCCAGCAGTGAAATGAACTACGAGCAGTACTTC. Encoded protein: CASSEMNYEQYF.

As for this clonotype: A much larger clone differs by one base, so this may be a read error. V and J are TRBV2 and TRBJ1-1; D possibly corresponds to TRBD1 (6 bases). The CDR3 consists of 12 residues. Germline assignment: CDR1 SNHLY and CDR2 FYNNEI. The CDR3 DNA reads TGTGCCGGCAGGGACATAGACACTGAAGCTTTCTTT. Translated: CAGRDIDTEAFF.

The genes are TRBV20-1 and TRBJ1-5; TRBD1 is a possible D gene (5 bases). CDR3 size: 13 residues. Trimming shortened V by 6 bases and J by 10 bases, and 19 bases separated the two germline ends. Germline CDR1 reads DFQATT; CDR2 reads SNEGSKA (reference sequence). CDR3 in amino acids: CSAHVGVGHPQHF. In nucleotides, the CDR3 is TGCAGTGCACACGTGGGGGTTGGCCACCCCCAGCATTTT.

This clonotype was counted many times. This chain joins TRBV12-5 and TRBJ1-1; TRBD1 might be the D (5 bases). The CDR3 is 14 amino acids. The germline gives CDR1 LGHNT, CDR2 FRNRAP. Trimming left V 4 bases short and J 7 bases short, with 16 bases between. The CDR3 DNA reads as TGTGCTAGTGGTTCCGGGGGAGGGTGGGATGAAGCTTTCTTT. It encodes CASGSGGGWDEAFF.

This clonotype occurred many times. CDR3 residues: CASSPRAGSAYEQYF. Written as DNA, the CDR3 is TGTGCCAGCAGTCCCCGTGCAGGGTCGGCGTACGAGCAGTACTTC. This chain uses TRBV12-3 or TRBV12-4 with TRBJ2-7, with TRBD1 as a possible D gene (5 bases). CDR3 size: 15 residues. V shed 5 bases and J shed 4 bases, with 18 bases lying between them.

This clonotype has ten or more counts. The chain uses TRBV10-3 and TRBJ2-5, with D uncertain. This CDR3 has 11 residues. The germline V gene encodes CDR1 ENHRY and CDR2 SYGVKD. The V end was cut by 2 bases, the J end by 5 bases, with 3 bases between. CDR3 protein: CAISEGETQYF. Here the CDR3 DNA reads TGTGCCATCAGTGAGGGGGAGACCCAGTACTTC.

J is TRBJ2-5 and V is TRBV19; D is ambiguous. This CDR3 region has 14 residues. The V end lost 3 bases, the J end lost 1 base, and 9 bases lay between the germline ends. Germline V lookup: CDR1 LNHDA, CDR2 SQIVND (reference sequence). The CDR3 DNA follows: TGTGCCAGTAGTATCGGTCTACTCCAAGAGACCCAGTACTTC. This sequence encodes CASSIGLLQETQYF.

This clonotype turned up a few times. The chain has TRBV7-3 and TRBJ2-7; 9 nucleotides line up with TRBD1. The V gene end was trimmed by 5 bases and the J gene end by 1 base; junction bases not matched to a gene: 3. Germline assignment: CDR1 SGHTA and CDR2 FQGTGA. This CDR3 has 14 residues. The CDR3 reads CASSRDRDSYEQYF. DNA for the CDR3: TGTGCCAGCAGCCGGGACAGGGATTCCTACGAGCAGTACTTC.

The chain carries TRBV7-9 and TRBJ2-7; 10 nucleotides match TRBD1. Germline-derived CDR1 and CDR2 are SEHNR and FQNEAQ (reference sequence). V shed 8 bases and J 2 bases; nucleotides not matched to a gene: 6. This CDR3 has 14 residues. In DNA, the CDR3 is TGTGCCAGCCAACCCGGGACAGGGGCCTACGAGCAGTACTTC. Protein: CASQPGTGAYEQYF.